This passage covers 32 T cell receptor beta chains from one sample sequenced in a study of stem cell transplantation in POMP-related autoinflammatory disease. Generated by immunoSEQ multiplex PCR, the TCRdb table keeps only in-frame clones and is missing some. Of 5,000 or so clones listed, 80% to 95% were seen once; the top ten hold 2.4%. The material sequenced was CD8+ T cells from PBMCs, taken after stem cell transplantation. The receptors shown here come from a human patient with POMP-related autoinflammation and immune dysregulation (PRAID). Some T cells may have originated in the graft donor.

The V and J genes are TRBV19 and TRBJ2-2, with TRBD1 matching 7 bases. V shed 3 bases and J 0 bases; nucleotides not matched to a gene: 1. This CDR3 has 15 amino acids. In germline, CDR1 is LNHDA, CDR2 SQIVND (reference sequence). The DNA for the CDR3 is TGTGCCAGTAGTATCACAGGGGCGAACACCGGGGAGCTGTTTTTT. As protein: CASSITGANTGELFF.

The chain combines TRBV11-1 with TRBJ2-2; 8 bases align to TRBD2. Trimming cost V 2 bases and J 2 bases; bases outside gene matches: 4. Germline V gene lookup returns CDR1 SGHAT and CDR2 FQDESV (reference sequence). This CDR3 is 16 amino acids long. The CDR3 bases are TGTGCCAGCAGCTTAACAGCGGGAGACAACACCGGGGAGCTGTTTTTT. Residues: CASSLTAGDNTGELFF. The full variable domain, its missing parts supplied by reference TRBV11-1 and TRBJ2-2, is EAEVAQSPRYKITEKSQAVAFWCDPISGHATLYWYRQILGQGPELLVQFQDESVVDDSQLPKDRFSAERLKGVDSTLKIQPAELGDSAMYLCASSLTAGDNTGELFFGEGSRLTVL.

This clone was found once. The chain recombines TRBV27 with TRBJ2-7; D is possibly TRBD2 (5 bases). Germline CDR1 and CDR2: MNHEY and SMNVEV (reference sequence). CDR3 size: 13 residues. The V end was cut by 4 bases, the J end by 1 base, with 8 bases between. Written as DNA, the CDR3 is TGTGCCAGCAGTTCGGCGGGTTCCTACGAGCAGTACTTC. Protein sequence: CASSSAGSYEQYF.

The V and J genes are TRBV5-6 and TRBJ1-5, with 8 bases fitting TRBD1. CDR1 is SGHDT, CDR2 YYEEEE, per germline. CDR3 length: 15 residues. The V segment lost 4 bases and the J segment 4 bases; nucleotides outside the gene matches: 7. The CDR3 nucleotides are TGTGCCAGCAGCGGGAGCGGACAGGGAAATCAGCCCCAGCATTTT. Residues: CASSGSGQGNQPQHF.

The V call is TRBV6-6, the J call TRBJ2-2, with 7 bases matching TRBD2. The germline V gene has CDR1 MNHNY and CDR2 SVGAGI (reference sequence). The CDR3 spans 16 residues. The V segment lost 6 bases and the J segment 3 bases; nucleotides outside the gene matches: 10. The CDR3 protein is CASSRSLAVYTGELFF. For the CDR3, the DNA is TGTGCCAGCAGCCGTTCCCTAGCGGTCTACACCGGGGAGCTGTTTTTT.

The V gene is TRBV28, the J gene TRBJ2-3; D may match TRBD1 or TRBD2 (5 bases each). From germline, CDR1 is MDHEN and CDR2 SYDVKM. The CDR3 covers 15 residues. Trimming pared 6 bases from V and 5 bases from J, leaving 18 bases between. As DNA, the CDR3 is TGTGCCAGCAGGACCACAATTACTGGGGGAGATACGCAGTATTTT. It encodes CASRTTITGGDTQYF. Complete variable domain (other parts from reference TRBV28 and TRBJ2-3): DVKVTQSSRYLVKRTGEKVFLECVQDMDHENMFWYRQDPGLGLRLIYFSYDVKMKEKGDIPEGYSVSREKKERFSLILESASTNQTSMYLCASRTTITGGDTQYFGPGTRLTVL.

The chain joins TRBV19 to TRBJ2-1; D is tentatively TRBD1 or TRBD2 (5 bases each). This CDR3 is built from 14 residues. Germline CDR1 LNHDA, CDR2 SQIVND (reference sequence). V was shortened by 3 bases and J by 5 bases, with 11 bases between the two germline ends. CDR3 sequence reads: CASSIGTGHNEQFF. CDR3 coding DNA: TGTGCCAGTAGTATTGGCACGGGGCACAATGAGCAGTTCTTC.

This clone has just one count. The chain has TRBV11-2 and TRBJ2-1; 8 bases match TRBD2. J was trimmed by 7 bases and V by 7 bases; bases with no gene match: 9. This CDR3 contains 14 residues. Germline V gives CDR1 SGHAT, CDR2 FQNNGV. DNA of the CDR3: TGTGCCAGCACCGTAGCGGGGTCTGCAAATGAGCAGTTCTTC. Amino acids: CASTVAGSANEQFF.

The V gene is TRBV11-3, the J gene TRBJ1-1; no reliable D call. The CDR3 totals 12 residues. Germline assignment: CDR1 SGHNT and CDR2 YENEEA. Trimming pared 5 bases from V and 4 bases from J, leaving 8 bases between. The CDR3 spells CASSPYSTEAFF. The CDR3 DNA sequence: TGTGCCAGCAGCCCCTATAGCACTGAAGCTTTCTTT.

The J gene is TRBJ1-2, the V gene TRBV27; possibly TRBD1 for D (5 bases). The V gene lost 5 bases and the J gene lost 2 bases, with 15 bases spanning the gap. Germline CDR1 is MNHEY and CDR2 is SMNVEV (reference sequence). The CDR3 is made up of 15 amino acids. The CDR3 nucleotides read TGTGCCAGCAGTGCCCGCGGGGCGCCCAACTATGGCTACACCTTC. This gives the protein CASSARGAPNYGYTF.

This clone was found once. The CDR3 is CASSPPVGRAGDTQYF. The CDR3 coding sequence is TGTGCCAGCAGCCCCCCGGTAGGGAGGGCCGGGGATACGCAGTATTTT. The chain is built from TRBV7-2 and TRBJ2-3, with TRBD2 identical over 7 bases. Per the germline V gene, CDR1 is SGHTA and CDR2 is FQGNSA. V shed 5 bases, J shed 6 bases, and the junction held 14 bases outside the gene matches. This CDR3 comprises 16 residues.

The gene calls are TRBV4-2 and TRBJ2-7; weak D call: TRBD1 (5 bases). Germline CDR1 is LGHNA and CDR2 is YNFKEQ. The CDR3 spans 13 residues. With 3 bases removed from V and 6 bases from J, the gap between germline ends came to 12 bases. CDR3 protein: CASSHNQGAEQYF. As DNA, the CDR3 is TGTGCCAGCAGCCATAATCAGGGTGCCGAGCAGTACTTC.

In nucleotides, the CDR3 is TGTGCCAGTAGTATGGGGGGGACTGAAGCTTTCTTT. Its protein product is CASSMGGTEAFF. The chain is built from TRBV19 and TRBJ1-1, with D maybe TRBD1 (5 bases). This CDR3 is built from 12 residues. Trimming cost V 3 bases and J 5 bases, with 7 bases left between them. Germline assignment: CDR1 LNHDA and CDR2 SQIVND (reference sequence).

In this sample, this clone turned up once. The chain employs TRBV19 and TRBJ2-2; no reliable D call. Germline CDR1 is LNHDA and CDR2 is SQIVND (reference sequence). CDR3 length: 16 amino acids. V was shortened by 3 bases and J by 0 bases, with 11 bases between the two germline ends. The DNA for the CDR3 is TGTGCCAGTAGTATTGCTGGACCCGCGAACACCGGGGAGCTGTTTTTT. Translating gives CASSIAGPANTGELFF.

The chain combines TRBV10-3 with TRBJ1-1; D gene ambiguous. The germline V and J ends were trimmed by 3 bases and 4 bases, with 9 bases remaining between them. Germline CDR1 and CDR2: ENHRY and SYGVKD. The CDR3 covers 13 residues. CDR3 in amino acids: CAISEPETTEAFF. DNA of the CDR3: TGTGCCATCAGTGAACCGGAGACCACTGAAGCTTTCTTT.

The chain couples TRBV6-5 to TRBJ2-1, with D perhaps matching TRBD2 (5 bases). V was trimmed by 2 bases and J by 7 bases, leaving 6 bases between them. Germline CDR1 and CDR2: MNHEY and SVGAGI. The length of the CDR3 is 12 residues. CDR3 sequence: CASSYRGNEQFF. CDR3 DNA sequence: TGTGCCAGCAGTTACCGGGGTAATGAGCAGTTCTTC.

The gene calls are TRBV15 and TRBJ1-3; D ambiguous. The germline gives CDR1 LNHNV, CDR2 YYDKDF (reference sequence). Between the trimmed V and J ends, which lost 0 bases and 0 bases, there was a span of 9 bases. This CDR3 has 16 amino acids. The CDR3 nucleotides read TGTGCCACCAGCAGAGATACCGGATTCTCTGGAAACACCATATATTTT. This codes for CATSRDTGFSGNTIYF.

The genes are TRBV4-3 and TRBJ2-1; D unclear. The CDR3 is made up of 15 amino acids. Germline-derived CDR1 and CDR2 are LGHNA and YSLEER. V lost 0 bases and J 7 bases, leaving 13 bases between the germline ends. Here the CDR3 DNA reads TGCGCCAGCAGCCAAGATCTTCTAAGTCCAAATGAGCAGTTCTTC. Translating gives CASSQDLLSPNEQFF.

The CDR3, as DNA: TGTGCCAGCAGTCCTACTTTCGCGAACTACGAGCAGTACTTC. Translation: CASSPTFANYEQYF. This chain links TRBV6-5 with TRBJ2-7; D gene ambiguous. Germline CDR1 is MNHEY and CDR2 is SVGAGI. The V and J ends lost 5 bases and 3 bases respectively, with 14 bases between them. The CDR3 totals 14 residues.

The rearrangement links TRBV9 to TRBJ1-1; D call uncertain. Trimming removed 0 bases from V and 1 base from J, with 7 bases in between. Germline-derived CDR1 and CDR2 are SGDLS and YYNGEE. The CDR3 sequence is 14 residues long. DNA of the CDR3: TGTGCCAGCAGCGTAGTGGGCAAGAACACTGAAGCTTTCTTT. Protein sequence: CASSVVGKNTEAFF.

This clone was picked up one time. V gene TRBV27 combines with J gene TRBJ2-5; 10 bases map to TRBD1. Germline loops: CDR1 MNHEY, CDR2 SMNVEV (reference sequence). The CDR3 is made up of 15 amino acids. The V and J ends lost 6 bases and 5 bases, in that order; junction bases with no gene match: 9. The CDR3 sequence: CASSPTGGARETQYF. CDR3 in DNA: TGTGCCAGCAGCCCGACAGGGGGCGCACGGGAGACCCAGTACTTC.

This clone has a single count. The chain is built from TRBV12-3 or TRBV12-4 and TRBJ2-3; D is possibly TRBD2 (6 bases). Trimming took off 6 bases at V and 2 bases at J, with 9 bases between the two ends. The CDR3 is 13 amino acids. The CDR3 sequence is CASRRDSTDTQYF. The CDR3, as DNA: TGTGCCAGCAGGAGGGACTCCACAGATACGCAGTATTTT.

V and J are TRBV5-1 and TRBJ2-1; D is undetermined. The CDR3 runs 13 residues. The V end was cut by 0 bases, the J end by 1 base, with 2 bases between. Germline CDR1 SGHRS, CDR2 YFSETQ. Written as DNA, the CDR3 is TGCGCCAGCAGCTTGGCGTCCTACAATGAGCAGTTCTTC. Amino acid sequence: CASSLASYNEQFF.

This rearrangement joins TRBV30 to TRBJ2-1; D might be TRBD2 (5 bases). V lost 0 bases to trimming and J lost 7 bases, with 7 bases between them. The CDR3 covers 12 residues. Germline V gene data show CDR1 as GTSNPN and CDR2 as SVGIG (reference sequence). CDR3 amino acids: CAWSVLGNEQFF. The CDR3 nucleotides are TGTGCCTGGAGTGTACTAGGGAATGAGCAGTTCTTC.

This clone has only one observation. V and J are TRBV5-4 and TRBJ2-1, with 8 bases aligning to TRBD2. The V segment lost 2 bases and the J segment 0 bases; nucleotides outside the gene matches: 1. The CDR3 is 15 amino acids. Germline V gives CDR1 SGHNT, CDR2 YYREEE (reference sequence). As DNA, the CDR3 is TGTGCCAGCAGCTTAGCGGGAGTCTCCTACAATGAGCAGTTCTTC. Its protein product is CASSLAGVSYNEQFF.

V usage is TRBV11-2 and J usage is TRBJ2-7; 10 bases map to TRBD1. The CDR3 spans 18 residues. The V gene's germline CDR1 is SGHAT and CDR2 FQNNGV. V shed 8 bases, J shed 7 bases, and the junction held 23 bases outside the gene matches. This CDR3 reads CASGTGTGDIVGGGEQYF. The CDR3 nucleotides are TGTGCCAGCGGGACCGGGACAGGGGATATCGTGGGAGGAGGAGAGCAGTACTTC.

The chain couples TRBV28 to TRBJ2-3; D is possibly TRBD1 or TRBD2 (5 bases each). The CDR3 covers 16 residues. Germline V lookup: CDR1 MDHEN, CDR2 SYDVKM. Trimming took 2 bases from V and 0 from J, leaving 12 bases between them. CDR3 amino acids: CASSLTPRESTDTQYF. The CDR3 region has the DNA TGTGCCAGCAGTTTAACTCCCAGGGAGAGCACAGATACGCAGTATTTT.

The CDR3, as DNA: TGTGCTAGTGGTTTGGTCGGGGAGCTGTTTTTT. Its translation is CASGLVGELFF. The V gene is TRBV12-5, the J gene TRBJ2-2; D is unclear. CDR1 and CDR2 from the germline V gene are LGHNT and FRNRAP. The CDR3 loop spans 11 amino acids. The ends were cut back, 0 bases at V and 7 bases at J, with 0 bases in the middle.

This rearrangement joins TRBV7-3 to TRBJ1-1; D uncertain. The CDR3 covers 13 residues. In germline, CDR1 is SGHTA, CDR2 FQGTGA. Trimming took 6 bases from V and 2 from J, leaving 10 bases between them. CDR3 nucleotides: TGTGCCAGCAGTCCCTTAGGTAACACTGAAGCTTTCTTT. Protein: CASSPLGNTEAFF.

V gene TRBV13 combines with J gene TRBJ2-7, with TRBD2 matching over 8 bases. The CDR3 loop spans 14 amino acids. CDR1 PRHDT and CDR2 FYEKMQ come from the germline V gene (reference sequence). Germline trimming cut 8 bases from V and 0 bases from J; bases unmatched to any gene: 6. Written as DNA, the CDR3 is TGTGCCAGCGGAAAGCGGGGGAGCTCCTACGAGCAGTACTTC. It codes for CASGKRGSSYEQYF. The full variable domain, in which reference TRBV13 and TRBJ2-7 provide the parts outside the CDR3, is AAGVIQSPRHLIKEKRETATLKCYPIPRHDTVYWYQQGPGQDPQFLISFYEKMQSDKGSIPDRFSAQQFSDYHSELNMSSLELGDSALYFCASGKRGSSYEQYFGPGTRLTVT.

This clone was seen just once. V gene TRBV7-9 combines with J gene TRBJ1-1; 7 positions match TRBD1. V was pared by 6 bases and J by 1 base, with 14 bases of the junction left unmatched. This CDR3 comprises 17 residues. The germline V gene encodes CDR1 SEHNR and CDR2 FQNEAQ (reference sequence). The CDR3 loop is CASRKETGRLANTEAFF. The CDR3 DNA reads TGTGCCAGCAGGAAAGAGACAGGGCGACTGGCGAACACTGAAGCTTTCTTT.

The rearrangement links TRBV30 to TRBJ2-1; D is undetermined. The germline CDR1 and CDR2 sequences are GTSNPN and SVGIG (reference sequence). This CDR3 is built from 15 residues. V lost 2 bases to trimming and J lost 2 bases, with 13 bases between them. The CDR3 DNA reads as TGTGCCTGGAGTCCAGACTCTTCCCCCTACAATGAGCAGTTCTTC. Translating it yields CAWSPDSSPYNEQFF.